The T cell receptor (beta chain) described here comes from a study of shared clonotypes between healthy human individuals. This CDR3 contains 14 residues. Measured with immunoSEQ multiplex PCR; TCRdb has only the in-frame clones, and not every one. Here the sample spans about 2.3 million clones, 85% to 95% being singletons. This receptor was obtained from a man aged 18-30 years in good health. Some clones in this sample may be carry-over from other donors' samples. The material sequenced was naive CD4+ T cells from PBMCs. Documented subset: CD45RA+ positively selected. The chain employs TRBV7-5 and TRBJ1-1; the table names TRBD1, a call not compared with the DNA. TRBV7-5 is classified as a pseudogene. The DNA for the CDR3 is TGTGCCAGAAGCTCGGGACAGGGGACCACTGAAGCTTTCTTT. Translating it yields CARSSGQGTTEAFF.